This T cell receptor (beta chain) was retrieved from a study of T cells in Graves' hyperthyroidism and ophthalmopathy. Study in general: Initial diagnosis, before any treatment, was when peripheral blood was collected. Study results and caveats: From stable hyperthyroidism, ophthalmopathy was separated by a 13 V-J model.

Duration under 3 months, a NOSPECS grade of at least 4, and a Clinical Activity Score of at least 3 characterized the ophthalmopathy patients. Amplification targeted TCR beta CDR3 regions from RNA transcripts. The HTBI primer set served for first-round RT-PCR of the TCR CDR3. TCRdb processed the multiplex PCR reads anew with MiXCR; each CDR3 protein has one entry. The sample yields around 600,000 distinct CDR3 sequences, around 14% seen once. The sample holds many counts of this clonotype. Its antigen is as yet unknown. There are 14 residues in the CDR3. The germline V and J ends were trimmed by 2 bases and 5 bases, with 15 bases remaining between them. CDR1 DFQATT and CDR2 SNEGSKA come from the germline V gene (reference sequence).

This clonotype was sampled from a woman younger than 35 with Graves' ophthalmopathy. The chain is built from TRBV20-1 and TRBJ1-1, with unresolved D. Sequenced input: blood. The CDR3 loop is CSARLWPGRTEAFF. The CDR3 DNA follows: TGCAGTGCTAGACTCTGGCCGGGAAGGACTGAAGCTTTCTTT.